One sample yielded the 30 T cell receptor beta chains listed below, sequenced in a study of beta chain features in type 1 diabetes. General observations from the study: TCRB CDR3s from Type 1 diabetes patients were moderately but significantly shorter in all four CD4+ subsets.

Reverse transcription of all isolated RNA meant that expressed TCRB transcripts were sequenced. Clones were read by immunoSEQ multiplex PCR, and TCRdb kept only the in-frame ones, dropping some. The sample includes 600,000 to 750,000 clones, around 11% of them seen just once. Their target antigens are unknown. Sequences were obtained from naive CD4+ T cells from blood. The receptors shown here come from a man aged 30-40 years with type 1 diabetes.

This clone was seen only a few times. The CDR3 protein is CASSVGAQASTDTQYF. In DNA, the CDR3 is TGTGCCAGCAGCGTAGGGGCCCAGGCGAGCACAGATACGCAGTATTTT. The chain carries TRBV9 and TRBJ2-3; D unresolved. Trimming shortened V by 0 bases and J by 0 bases, and 11 bases separated the two germline ends. The germline CDR1 and CDR2 sequences are SGDLS and YYNGEE. This CDR3 spans 16 amino acids.

The V gene is TRBV29-1, the J gene TRBJ1-5, with 9 bases matching TRBD1. Germline CDR1 SQVTM, CDR2 ANQGSEA. V shed 4 bases and J 7 bases; nucleotides not matched to a gene: 5. The CDR3 spans 13 residues. The chain's CDR3 is CSVGQGDEQPQHF. DNA of the CDR3: TGCAGCGTTGGACAGGGGGATGAGCAGCCCCAGCATTTT.

This clone appeared a few times. The V and J genes are TRBV19 and TRBJ1-5; the D is unclear. CDR3 length: 14 residues. V was clipped by 6 bases and J by 5 bases, with 14 bases between them. Looked up from germline, CDR1 is LNHDA and CDR2 is SQIVND (reference sequence). The CDR3 protein is CASRRTGWDQPQHF. The CDR3, as DNA: TGTGCCAGTAGAAGGACGGGTTGGGATCAGCCCCAGCATTTT.

This chain links TRBV18 with TRBJ2-5; no reliable D call. Germline V lookup: CDR1 KGHSH, CDR2 LQKENI. The CDR3 loop spans 13 amino acids. V was trimmed by 1 base and J by 2 bases, leaving 5 bases between them. The CDR3 DNA reads TGTGCCAGCTCACCACGGGTACAAGAGACCCAGTACTTC. Translating gives CASSPRVQETQYF.

The chain carries TRBV2 and TRBJ2-1, with D unclear. The CDR3 has 12 residues. From germline, CDR1 is SNHLY and CDR2 FYNNEI. V gave up 3 bases and J gave up 3 bases, with 3 bases separating them. CDR3: CASSEDYNEQFF. For the CDR3, the DNA is TGTGCCAGCAGTGAGGACTACAATGAGCAGTTCTTC.

This clone appeared a few times. This chain links TRBV5-6 with TRBJ1-2; tentatively, D is TRBD1 (6 bases). V lost 5 bases and J 7 bases, leaving 12 bases between the germline ends. The germline V gene has CDR1 SGHDT and CDR2 YYEEEE. This CDR3 comprises 12 residues. In DNA form, the CDR3 reads TGTGCCAGCAGGACGGGGGGCATTGGCTACACCTTC. Translated: CASRTGGIGYTF. The whole variable domain, remainder taken from reference TRBV5-6 and TRBJ1-2, is DAGVTQSPTHLIKTRGQQVTLRCSPKSGHDTVSWYQQALGQGPQFIFQYYEEEERQRGNFPDRFSGHQFPNYSSELNVNALLLGDSALYLCASRTGGIGYTFGSGTRLTVV.

This clone appeared a few times. The chain employs TRBV5-1 and TRBJ1-2; the D gene is possibly TRBD1 (5 bases). This CDR3 spans 15 amino acids. The germline gives CDR1 SGHRS, CDR2 YFSETQ. The V gene lost 4 bases and the J gene lost 2 bases, with 15 bases spanning the gap. The CDR3 is CASSIAQGGNYGYTF. The CDR3 bases are TGCGCCAGCAGCATCGCTCAGGGCGGGAACTATGGCTACACCTTC.

The chain combines TRBV7-6 with TRBJ1-1; D might be TRBD1 (6 bases). V lost 4 bases and J lost 5, with 11 bases in between. The CDR3 is 13 amino acids. Germline V gene lookup returns CDR1 SGHVS and CDR2 FNYEAQ. The CDR3 sequence: CASSSRGGTEAFF. CDR3 nucleotides: TGTGCCAGCAGCTCCAGGGGTGGGACTGAAGCTTTCTTT.

This clone was found a few times. CDR3 sequence reads: CASSLMGTNEQFF. As DNA, the CDR3 is TGTGCCAGCAGCTTGATGGGGACCAATGAGCAGTTCTTC. The chain joins TRBV5-6 to TRBJ2-1; D is perhaps TRBD1 or TRBD2 (5 bases each). The CDR3 has 13 residues. Per the germline V gene, CDR1 is SGHDT and CDR2 is YYEEEE. Trimming pared 1 base from V and 6 bases from J, leaving 8 bases between.

CDR3 in amino acids: CASSQDYAQVVEQYF. The DNA for the CDR3 is TGTGCCAGCAGCCAAGACTACGCTCAAGTAGTCGAGCAGTACTTC. The chain uses TRBV14 and TRBJ2-7; D gene unclear. The germline CDR1 and CDR2 sequences are SGHDN and FVKESK. The CDR3 sequence is 15 residues long. The V end was cut by 0 bases, the J end by 6 bases, with 15 bases between.

This clone was detected a few times. The chain carries TRBV29-1 and TRBJ1-1; 8 bases line up with TRBD1. Per germline, CDR1 SQVTM and CDR2 ANQGSEA. The CDR3 runs 14 residues. Trimming cost V 5 bases and J 3 bases; bases outside gene matches: 8. The CDR3 sequence: CSVHPGQVHTEAFF. The CDR3 DNA reads TGCAGCGTTCACCCGGGACAGGTCCACACTGAAGCTTTCTTT.

This clone was seen more than once but under ten times. The chain couples TRBV5-4 to TRBJ2-2; D possibly uses TRBD1 or TRBD2 (5 bases each). The CDR3 length is 14 residues. CDR1 and CDR2 from the germline V gene are SGHNT and YYREEE (reference sequence). Trimming took 1 base from V and 4 from J, leaving 8 bases between them. This CDR3 is CASSLLGVTGELFF. DNA for the CDR3: TGTGCCAGCAGCTTGTTGGGGGTCACCGGGGAGCTGTTTTTT.

V gene TRBV2 combines with J gene TRBJ1-6; D might be TRBD1 (5 bases). The length of the CDR3 is 15 residues. CDR1 SNHLY and CDR2 FYNNEI come from the germline V gene. Trimming shortened V by 6 bases and J by 2 bases, and 11 bases separated the two germline ends. CDR3: CASREGRTYNSPLHF. In nucleotides, the CDR3 is TGTGCCAGCAGGGAGGGACGGACCTATAATTCACCCCTCCACTTT.

A note on this clone: Additional DNA sequences in this sample encode the identical CDR3. The chain carries TRBV5-4 and TRBJ2-7; D is possibly TRBD2 (5 bases). V was cut by 0 bases and J by 2 bases, with 9 bases left in between. Germline CDR1 reads SGHNT; CDR2 reads YYREEE (reference sequence). CDR3 length equals 14 residues. The CDR3 loop is CASSLADGAYEQYF. CDR3 DNA: TGTGCCAGCAGCTTGGCCGACGGGGCCTACGAGCAGTACTTC.

This clone was picked up a small number of times. The rearrangement uses TRBV30 and TRBJ2-4; no reliable D call. Per germline, CDR1 GTSNPN and CDR2 SVGIG (reference sequence). V was cut by 4 bases and J by 6 bases, with 7 bases left in between. The CDR3 is 11 amino acids. The CDR3 DNA sequence: TGTGCCTGGAATCACCTAAACATTCAGTACTTC. Its translation is CAWNHLNIQYF.

The genes are TRBV5-1 and TRBJ2-7; TRBD2 matches 8 bases. Trimming cost V 0 bases and J 2 bases; bases outside gene matches: 7. Germline values: CDR1 SGHRS, CDR2 YFSETQ. This CDR3 spans 16 amino acids. CDR3 nucleotide sequence: TGCGCCAGCAGCTTGGCCAGTACTAGCGGAACCTACGAGCAGTACTTC. Translated: CASSLASTSGTYEQYF.

This clone showed up just a few times. The CDR3: CASSRDEGTQYF. In nucleotides, the CDR3 is TGCGCCAGCAGCCGTGACGAAGGGACCCAGTACTTC. The chain couples TRBV5-1 to TRBJ2-5; D is unclear. V lost 4 bases to trimming and J lost 7 bases, with 11 bases between them. Germline-derived CDR1 and CDR2 are SGHRS and YFSETQ. The CDR3 has 12 amino acids.

This clone was found once. V is TRBV7-9 and J is TRBJ2-2; D is possibly TRBD1 (6 bases). This CDR3 comprises 17 residues. V was clipped by 5 bases and J by 2 bases, with 18 bases between them. The germline gives CDR1 SEHNR, CDR2 FQNEAQ (reference sequence). The CDR3 protein is CASSPTIRGPNTGELFF. The DNA of the CDR3 is TGTGCCAGCAGCCCAACGATCAGGGGACCAAACACCGGGGAGCTGTTTTTT.

The chain couples TRBV5-1 to TRBJ2-5; D ambiguous. The CDR3 is 13 amino acids. Germline values: CDR1 SGHRS, CDR2 YFSETQ. V lost 6 bases and J 0 bases, leaving 9 bases between the germline ends. Here the CDR3 DNA reads TGCGCCAGCACCCGACTGAACCAAGAGACCCAGTACTTC. Translating it yields CASTRLNQETQYF.

Only a few counts were recorded for this clone. This sequence joins TRBV30 and TRBJ2-5; D remains ambiguous. Per the germline V gene, CDR1 is GTSNPN and CDR2 is SVGIG (reference sequence). CDR3 length: 11 amino acids. V lost 0 bases, J lost 7 bases, and 6 bases lay in between. CDR3 sequence reads: CAWSVSGTQYF. The CDR3 nucleotides read TGTGCCTGGAGTGTATCGGGGACCCAGTACTTC.

CDR3 region: CASSQWASGGYEQYF. The CDR3 DNA follows: TGTGCCAGCAGTCAATGGGCTAGCGGGGGTTACGAGCAGTACTTC. V is TRBV28 and J is TRBJ2-7, with 10 bases aligning to TRBD2. The trim removed 5 bases at V and 4 bases at J, leaving 8 bases unmatched. The V gene's germline CDR1 is MDHEN and CDR2 SYDVKM. The CDR3 sequence is 15 residues long. The entire variable domain, with the rest obtained from reference TRBV28 and TRBJ2-7, is as follows: DVKVTQSSRYLVKRTGEKVFLECVQDMDHENMFWYRQDPGLGLRLIYFSYDVKMKEKGDIPEGYSVSREKKERFSLILESASTNQTSMYLCASSQWASGGYEQYFGPGTRLTVT.

This clone has only a few counts. The gene calls are TRBV7-2 and TRBJ2-5; maybe TRBD2 (5 bases). The germline gives CDR1 SGHTA, CDR2 FQGNSA. The CDR3 is 14 amino acids. The germline V and J ends were trimmed by 4 bases and 2 bases, with 11 bases remaining between them. The CDR3 region has the DNA TGTGCCAGCAGCTCAGGAGCGGTACAAGAGACCCAGTACTTC. Amino acid sequence: CASSSGAVQETQYF.

The table lists this clone with a few counts. This chain uses TRBV2 with TRBJ2-1; the match to TRBD1 covers 9 bases. CDR3 length equals 15 residues. Losses at the gene ends were 4 bases for V and 4 bases for J; bases not matched to a gene: 5. Germline V gene sequence: CDR1 SNHLY, CDR2 FYNNEI. The CDR3 DNA sequence: TGTGCCAGCAGTGCGGGACAGGGTGGGTACAATGAGCAGTTCTTC. It is translated as CASSAGQGGYNEQFF.

The chain links TRBV7-9 to TRBJ1-3; tentatively, D is TRBD1 (6 bases). V dropped 5 bases and J dropped 3 bases, with 17 bases sitting between them. CDR3 length: 16 residues. Germline assignment: CDR1 SEHNR and CDR2 FQNEAQ (reference sequence). CDR3 DNA sequence: TGTGCCAGCAGCCTATTGACAGGAGGCTTTGGAAACACCATATATTTT. This sequence encodes CASSLLTGGFGNTIYF. Full variable domain (outside the CDR3, taken from reference TRBV7-9 and TRBJ1-3): DTGVSQNPRHKITKRGQNVTFRCDPISEHNRLYWYRQTLGQGPEFLTYFQNEAQLEKSRLLSDRFSAERPKGSFSTLEIQRTEQGDSAMYLCASSLLTGGFGNTIYFGEGSWLTVV.

This clone was counted only a few times. This rearrangement joins TRBV9 to TRBJ2-1; D is possibly TRBD1 (6 bases). Per germline, CDR1 SGDLS and CDR2 YYNGEE. Between the trimmed V and J ends, which lost 0 bases and 7 bases, there was a span of 14 bases. The length of the CDR3 is 15 residues. The CDR3 bases are TGTGCCAGCAGCGTAGCTGGGCAGGGGAAGAATGAGCAGTTCTTC. This codes for CASSVAGQGKNEQFF.

The table lists this clone with a few counts. The V and J genes are TRBV28 and TRBJ2-7; D not certain. V was shortened by 6 bases and J by 9 bases, with 9 bases between the two germline ends. Germline V gives CDR1 MDHEN, CDR2 SYDVKM. The CDR3 spans 10 residues. CDR3 in amino acids: CASSGRGQYF. Here the CDR3 DNA reads TGTGCCAGCAGCGGACGAGGGCAGTACTTC. Complete variable domain (other parts from reference TRBV28 and TRBJ2-7): DVKVTQSSRYLVKRTGEKVFLECVQDMDHENMFWYRQDPGLGLRLIYFSYDVKMKEKGDIPEGYSVSREKKERFSLILESASTNQTSMYLCASSGRGQYFGPGTRLTVT.

The chain links TRBV6-5 to TRBJ2-7; TRBD1 agrees at 7 bases. The CDR3 sequence is 14 residues long. Germline V lookup: CDR1 MNHEY, CDR2 SVGAGI. The V segment lost 4 bases and the J segment 4 bases; nucleotides outside the gene matches: 7. The CDR3 protein is CASSFTGEGYEQYF. CDR3 sequence (DNA): TGTGCCAGCAGTTTTACAGGGGAAGGATACGAGCAGTACTTC.

The chain uses TRBV7-2 and TRBJ1-2; TRBD1 is a possible D gene (6 bases). The CDR3 runs to 14 residues. V was cut by 1 base and J by 4 bases, with 10 bases left in between. Per germline, CDR1 SGHTA and CDR2 FQGNSA. The CDR3 nucleotides read TGTGCCAGCAGCTTAGGGACAGCAGGCTATGGCTACACCTTC. This translates into CASSLGTAGYGYTF.

The gene calls are TRBV18 and TRBJ2-7, with 7 nucleotides matching TRBD1. J lost 2 bases, V lost 6 bases, and 10 bases had no gene match. The CDR3 extends over 15 amino acids. Germline loops: CDR1 KGHSH, CDR2 LQKENI. The CDR3 is CASSQTRDSPYEQYF. Written as DNA, the CDR3 is TGTGCCAGCTCCCAAACCCGGGACAGCCCCTACGAGCAGTACTTC.

This clone was seen a handful of times. The chain joins TRBV7-6 to TRBJ2-7; 9 bases agree with TRBD2. Trimming at V came to 3 bases and at J to 4 bases, leaving 4 bases not matched to a gene. The CDR3 length is 14 residues. Germline V gene data show CDR1 as SGHVS and CDR2 as FNYEAQ. DNA of the CDR3: TGTGCCAGCAGCTTCGGACTAGCGATATACGAGCAGTACTTC. Its protein is CASSFGLAIYEQYF.